The following is a TCR beta chain sequence with its context. This entry is derived from a study of blood T cell repertoires in COVID-19. Whole-study context: Specimens from acute and convalescent COVID-19 originated in the United States, Italy and Spain. T cells, B-cell-depleted T cells, or PBMCs provided the cDNA or gDNA that served as material.

This CDR3 region has 15 residues. V lost 1 base and J 6 bases, leaving 16 bases between the germline ends. CDR1 is LNHNV and CDR2 is YYDKDF in the germline V gene (reference sequence). Original handling: Researchers report that nucleated cell counts were estimated from reference gene primer amplification. Assay used: immunoSEQ multiplex PCR; TCRdb lists only in-frame clones, some missing. The V and J calls and the clone size are those of that table, but D and trimming were determined from the DNA. The repertoire holds about 230,000 clones, with roughly 85% as singletons. The TCR sequence derives from a man aged 35 to 55 with acute or convalescent COVID-19. The V and J genes are TRBV15 and TRBJ2-7; tentatively, D is TRBD2 (6 bases). Sequenced: peripheral blood. The CDR3 region is CATSRGSGEVFEQYF. CDR3 nucleotide sequence: TGTGCCACCAGCAGAGGCTCGGGAGAAGTCTTCGAGCAGTACTTC.